This T cell receptor beta chain was found in a study of chronic HIV infection and antiretroviral therapy (dated by TCRdb to between 2014 and 2017). At the junction V is shortened by 6 bases and J by 4 bases; bases outside the gene matches: 9. The CDR3 starts with the cysteine, ends with the phenylalanine, and has 15 residues. Just CDR3 DNA is preserved here, 45 bases in frame from base 1. CDR1 and CDR2 (MNHEY, SMNVEV) derive from the germline V gene (reference sequence). The method was 5' RACE. TCRdb names Illumina MiSeq as the instrument used. TCRdb ran its own pipeline on the public reads, namely fastp trimming at Q25 and MiXCR clone calling, and kept in-frame beta chains. Each record represents a unique CDR3 protein, reported with the most common genes and DNA among its rows. This sample is represented by about 38,000 distinct CDR3 sequences; approximately 7.4% of them were singletons. The top ten hold around 2.9% of the sample.

Concerning this clonotype itself: Its antigen is still unknown. Base-call qualities are not available, and no considerably larger clone is one nucleotide away.

This receptor was identified in an adult who had HIV and had not received antiretroviral therapy, or was an uninfected healthy control (not recorded which). The sample taken for sequencing was peripheral blood. The sequence links TRBV27 to TRBJ2-3, with TRBD2 identical over 8 junction bases. Here is the DNA: TGTGCCAGCAGCCCGCTTAGAGCGGGAGCAGATACGCAGTATTTT. This translates into CASSPLRAGADTQYF.